These 7 T cell receptor beta chains originate from one sample sequenced in a study of blood T cells in healthy people across ages. For the second PCR, which ran for about 7 to 11 cycles, a sample-barcoded 5' primer and a J-beta primer mix were used. TCRdb analysed the 5' RACE reads with MiXCR anew, one entry per CDR3 protein. The table has around 1,000,000 distinct CDR3 sequences, roughly a quarter seen once. This sample also appeared in a second study, on T cells of mothers and their children.

The sample comprised blood. These receptors were collected from a girl aged 2-10 years in good health.

This clonotype was counted only a few times. V is TRBV29-1 and J is TRBJ2-7; D remains ambiguous. There are 13 residues in the CDR3. V lost 0 bases and J lost 4, with 10 bases in between. Germline CDR1 reads SQVTM; CDR2 reads ANQGSEA. CDR3 sequence reads: CSVEDPLGYEQYF. The CDR3 coding sequence is TGCAGCGTTGAAGACCCCCTGGGGTACGAGCAGTACTTC.

In this sample, this clonotype turned up a few times. CDR3 sequence reads: CASTNYHKNEQFF. DNA for the CDR3: TGTGCCAGCACGAACTACCACAAAAATGAGCAGTTCTTC. J is TRBJ2-5 and V is TRBV2; D remains ambiguous. The J call may be wrong; the DNA end is better matched by TRBJ2-1. Germline V lookup: CDR1 SNHLY, CDR2 FYNNEI. The CDR3 is 13 residues long.

This clonotype was picked up a small number of times. The rearrangement uses TRBV6-1 and TRBJ2-7; tentatively, D is TRBD1 (6 bases). The V gene lost 5 bases and the J gene lost 7 bases, with 15 bases spanning the gap. Germline CDR1 reads MNHNS; CDR2 reads SASEGT. The CDR3 sequence is 13 residues long. CDR3 nucleotide sequence: TGTGCCAGCAGTCACCGCGAGAGGGGGGAGCAGTACTTC. Protein: CASSHRERGEQYF.

The CDR3 loop is CASSSLPGEQETQYF. CDR3 DNA: TGTGCCAGCAGTTCCCTACCGGGAGAACAAGAGACCCAGTACTTC. The gene calls are TRBV27 and TRBJ2-7; a possible D gene is TRBD2 (6 bases). The J call is in doubt because the DNA end fits TRBJ2-5 better. From germline, CDR1 is MNHEY and CDR2 SMNVEV (reference sequence). The CDR3 runs to 15 residues.

The chain carries TRBV3-1 and TRBJ1-1; D unresolved. The CDR3 runs to 12 residues. V was trimmed by 5 bases and J by 0 bases, leaving 4 bases between them. Germline CDR1 and CDR2: LGHDT and YNNKEL (reference sequence). CDR3: CASSNMNTEAFF. For the CDR3, the DNA is TGTGCCAGCAGCAACATGAACACTGAAGCTTTCTTT.

The chain carries TRBV2 and TRBJ2-5; 9 bases line up with TRBD2. The J call may not be correct, given that the DNA end is closer to TRBJ2-1. Germline lookup yields CDR1 SNHLY and CDR2 FYNNEI. The CDR3 has 16 residues. The CDR3 loop is CASSSIAGVNYNEQFF. In nucleotides, the CDR3 is TGTGCCAGCAGTTCTATAGCGGGGGTAAACTACAATGAGCAGTTCTTC.

This rearrangement joins TRBV30 to TRBJ2-5; D possibly corresponds to TRBD1 (5 bases). Germline V gives CDR1 GTSNPN, CDR2 SVGIG (reference sequence). The V gene lost 3 bases and the J gene lost 5 bases, with 19 bases spanning the gap. This CDR3 has 15 residues. The CDR3: CAWSPGKGLQETQYF. The CDR3 DNA reads TGTGCCTGGAGCCCTGGCAAGGGGCTACAGGAGACCCAGTACTTC.